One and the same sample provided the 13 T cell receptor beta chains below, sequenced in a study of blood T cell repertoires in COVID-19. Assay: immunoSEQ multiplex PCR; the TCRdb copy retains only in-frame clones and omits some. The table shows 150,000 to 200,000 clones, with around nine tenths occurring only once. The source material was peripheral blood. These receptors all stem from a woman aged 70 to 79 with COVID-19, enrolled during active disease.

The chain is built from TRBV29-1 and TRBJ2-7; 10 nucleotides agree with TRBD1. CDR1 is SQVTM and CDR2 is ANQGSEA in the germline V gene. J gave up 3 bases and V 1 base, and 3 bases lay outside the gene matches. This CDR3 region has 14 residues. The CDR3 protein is CSVEGGTGDYEQYF. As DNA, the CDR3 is TGCAGCGTTGAAGGGGGGACAGGGGACTACGAGCAGTACTTC.

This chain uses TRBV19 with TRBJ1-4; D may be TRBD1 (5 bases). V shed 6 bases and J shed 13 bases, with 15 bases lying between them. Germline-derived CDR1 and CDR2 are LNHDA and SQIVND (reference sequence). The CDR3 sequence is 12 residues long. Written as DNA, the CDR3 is TGTGCCAGTAGGATGCGGGGCAACGGACTGTTTTTT. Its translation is CASRMRGNGLFF.

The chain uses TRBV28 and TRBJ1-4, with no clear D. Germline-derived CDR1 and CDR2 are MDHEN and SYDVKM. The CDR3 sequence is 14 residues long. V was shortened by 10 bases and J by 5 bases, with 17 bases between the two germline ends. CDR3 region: CATIPFTPNEKLFF. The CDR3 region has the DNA TGTGCCACAATCCCGTTTACTCCCAATGAAAAACTGTTTTTT.

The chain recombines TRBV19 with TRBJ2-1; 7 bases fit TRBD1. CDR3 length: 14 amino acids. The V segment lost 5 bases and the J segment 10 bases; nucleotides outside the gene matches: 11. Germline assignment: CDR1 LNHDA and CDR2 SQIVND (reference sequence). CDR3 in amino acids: CASSVQPGQLEQFF. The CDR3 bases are TGTGCCAGTAGTGTTCAACCGGGACAGCTAGAGCAGTTCTTC.

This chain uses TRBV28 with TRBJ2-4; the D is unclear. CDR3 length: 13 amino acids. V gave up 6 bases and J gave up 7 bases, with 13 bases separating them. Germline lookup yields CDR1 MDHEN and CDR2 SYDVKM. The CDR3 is CASSPMSWNIQYF. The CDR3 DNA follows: TGTGCCAGCAGCCCCATGAGCTGGAACATTCAGTACTTC.

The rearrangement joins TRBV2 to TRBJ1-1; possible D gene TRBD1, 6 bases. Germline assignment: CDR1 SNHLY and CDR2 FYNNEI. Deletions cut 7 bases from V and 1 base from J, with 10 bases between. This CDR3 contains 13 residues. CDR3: CASTGRGNTEAFF. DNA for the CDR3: TGTGCCAGCACTGGCAGGGGGAACACTGAAGCTTTCTTT. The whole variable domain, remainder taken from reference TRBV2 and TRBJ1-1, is EPEVTQTPSHQVTQMGQEVILRCVPISNHLYFYWYRQILGQKVEFLVSFYNNEISEKSEIFDDQFSVERPDGSNFTLKIRSTKLEDSAMYFCASTGRGNTEAFFGQGTRLTVV.

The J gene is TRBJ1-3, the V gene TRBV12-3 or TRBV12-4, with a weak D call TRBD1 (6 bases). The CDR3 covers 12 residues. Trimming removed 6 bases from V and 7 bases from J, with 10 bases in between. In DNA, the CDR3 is TGTGCCAGCAGCCCTACAGGGAACACCATATATTTT. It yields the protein CASSPTGNTIYF.

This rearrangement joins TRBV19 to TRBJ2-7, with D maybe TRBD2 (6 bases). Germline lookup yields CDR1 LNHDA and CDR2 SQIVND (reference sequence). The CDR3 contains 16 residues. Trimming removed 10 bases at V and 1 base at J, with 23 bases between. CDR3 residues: CATAPFLAAVSYEQYF. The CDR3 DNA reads TGTGCCACCGCGCCCTTCTTAGCGGCTGTTTCCTACGAGCAGTACTTC.

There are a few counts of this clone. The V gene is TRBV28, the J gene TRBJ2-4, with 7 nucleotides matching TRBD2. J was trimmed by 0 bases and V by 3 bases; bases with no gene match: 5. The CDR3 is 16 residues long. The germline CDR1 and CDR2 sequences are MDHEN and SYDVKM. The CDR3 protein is CASSFYAGVAKNIQYF. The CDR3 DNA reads TGTGCCAGCAGTTTCTACGCGGGAGTAGCCAAAAACATTCAGTACTTC.

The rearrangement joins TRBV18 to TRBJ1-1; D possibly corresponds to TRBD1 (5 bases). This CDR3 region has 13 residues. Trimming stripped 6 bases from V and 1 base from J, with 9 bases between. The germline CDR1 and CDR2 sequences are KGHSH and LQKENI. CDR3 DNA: TGTGCCAGCTCGCGACAGAGGAACACTGAAGCTTTCTTT. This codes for CASSRQRNTEAFF.

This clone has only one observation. CDR3 protein: CASNAQVGVRGGYTF. The CDR3 DNA reads TGTGCCAGCAATGCCCAGGTTGGGGTAAGGGGTGGCTACACCTTC. V usage is TRBV6-6 and J usage is TRBJ1-2; possibly TRBD1 for D (5 bases). This CDR3 contains 15 residues. The V and J ends lost 7 bases and 7 bases respectively, with 22 bases between them. The germline V gene encodes CDR1 MNHNY and CDR2 SVGAGI (reference sequence).

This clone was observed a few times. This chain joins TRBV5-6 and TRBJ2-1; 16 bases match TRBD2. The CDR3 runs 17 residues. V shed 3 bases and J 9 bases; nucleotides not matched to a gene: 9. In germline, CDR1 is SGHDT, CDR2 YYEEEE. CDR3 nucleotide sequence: TGTGCCAGCAGCTATCCGGGACTAGCGGGAGGGGAGGGTGAGCAGTTCTTC. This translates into CASSYPGLAGGEGEQFF. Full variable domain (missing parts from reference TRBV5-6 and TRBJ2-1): DAGVTQSPTHLIKTRGQQVTLRCSPKSGHDTVSWYQQALGQGPQFIFQYYEEEERQRGNFPDRFSGHQFPNYSSELNVNALLLGDSALYLCASSYPGLAGGEGEQFFGPGTRLTVL.

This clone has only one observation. CDR3 residues: CASSPVAGTDTQYF. The CDR3 nucleotides read TGCGCCAGCAGCCCGGTTGCGGGGACAGATACGCAGTATTTT. The chain combines TRBV5-1 with TRBJ2-3; possible D gene TRBD2, 6 bases. The V gene lost 4 bases and the J gene lost 3 bases, with 12 bases spanning the gap. The CDR3 is made up of 14 amino acids. Germline values: CDR1 SGHRS, CDR2 YFSETQ.